These 7 T cell receptor beta chains came from one sample sequenced in a study of glioma-infiltrating T cells. TCR alpha and beta CDR3 regions were amplified from RNA using iRepertoire nested multiplex PCR. MiXCR, applied by TCRdb to the multiplex PCR reads, yields one record per CDR3 protein. The sample has around 190,000 distinct CDR3 sequences; about 47% are singletons. Sample: glioma tissue, nonneoplastic brain tissue, or PBMCs (not recorded which). The receptors derive from a human donor with low-grade glioma or glioblastoma, undergoing nonglioma brain surgery, or in good health (not recorded which).

In its sample, this clonotype was seen a few times. V usage is TRBV6-5 and J usage is TRBJ2-1; D is ambiguous. The germline V gene has CDR1 MNHEY and CDR2 SVGAGI. V was trimmed by 6 bases and J by 6 bases, leaving 15 bases between them. CDR3 length equals 14 residues. CDR3 nucleotide sequence: TGTGCCAGCAGCTCTAGTCACCTCGCCAATGAGCAGTTCTTC. It yields the protein CASSSSHLANEQFF.

With regard to this clonotype: A read error may account for a junction end that differs from germline. The chain has TRBV28 and TRBJ2-7, with D possibly TRBD1 on 5 matching bases. Germline assignment: CDR1 MDHEN and CDR2 SYDVKM. The CDR3 has 20 residues. The CDR3 DNA follows: TGTGCCAGCAGTTTATTAGTTCGGCGCTCTTTGACAGCGTCCTCCTACGAGGAGTACTTC. This codes for CASSLLVRRSLTASSYEEYF.

This clonotype was observed once. The J gene is TRBJ2-3, the V gene TRBV7-2, with TRBD2 matching over 9 bases. Trimming cost V 0 bases and J 4 bases; bases outside gene matches: 5. The germline CDR1 and CDR2 sequences are SGHTA and FQGNSA. The length of the CDR3 is 16 residues. CDR3 region: CASSLAPSGMADTQYF. DNA for the CDR3: TGTGCCAGCAGCTTAGCCCCTAGCGGGATGGCAGATACGCAGTATTTT.

This clonotype was observed once. Possible read error: a much larger clone is one base away. The gene calls are TRBV28 and TRBJ1-2, with a tentative D call TRBD1 (5 bases). Germline values: CDR1 MDHEN, CDR2 SYDVKM. The CDR3 loop spans 13 amino acids. CDR3 nucleotide sequence: TGTGCCAGCAGTACAGGCTCAACTTATGGCTACAACTTC. Protein product: CASSTGSTYGYNF.

The chain couples TRBV9 to TRBJ2-1, with 7 positions matching TRBD2. V was clipped by 6 bases and J by 0 bases; unmatched bases: 6. CDR1 SGDLS and CDR2 YYNGEE come from the germline V gene. The CDR3 is 15 amino acids. The CDR3 here is CASTPGRSSYNEQFF. CDR3 nucleotides: TGTGCCAGCACCCCCGGGAGGAGCTCCTACAATGAGCAGTTCTTC.

Concerning this clonotype: A much more abundant neighbour one base away suggests this may be a read error. The chain is built from TRBV6-1 and TRBJ2-1; tentative D call: TRBD1 (5 bases). Germline CDR1 is MNHNS and CDR2 is SASEGT. The CDR3 runs to 12 residues. CDR3 nucleotide sequence: TGTGCCAGCACCCGACAGCACAATGAGGAGTTCTTC. It encodes CASTRQHNEEFF.

This clonotype came up many times. The V and J genes are TRBV28 and TRBJ2-5; 8 bases fit TRBD2. V was clipped by 3 bases and J by 5 bases; unmatched bases: 5. Per germline, CDR1 MDHEN and CDR2 SYDVKM. The CDR3 has 14 amino acids. CDR3 loop: CASSFGGAVETQYF. Here the CDR3 DNA reads TGTGCCAGCAGTTTCGGGGGGGCGGTGGAGACCCAGTACTTC.